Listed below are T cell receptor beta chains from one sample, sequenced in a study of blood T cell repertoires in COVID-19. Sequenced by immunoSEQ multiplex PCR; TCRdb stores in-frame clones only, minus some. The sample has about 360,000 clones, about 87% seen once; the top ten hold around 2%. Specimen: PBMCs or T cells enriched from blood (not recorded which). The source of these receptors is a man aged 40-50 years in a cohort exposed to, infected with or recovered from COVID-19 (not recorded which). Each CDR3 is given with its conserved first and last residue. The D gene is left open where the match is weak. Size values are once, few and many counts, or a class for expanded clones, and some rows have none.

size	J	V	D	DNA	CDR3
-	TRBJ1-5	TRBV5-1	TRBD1	TGCGCCAGCAGCTTTGGGACAGGCGATCAGCCCCAGCATTTT	CASSFGTGDQPQHF
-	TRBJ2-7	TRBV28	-	TGTGCCAGCAGTCCACTCTCAGGGGGAGGCTCCTACGAGCAGTACTTC	CASSPLSGGGSYEQYF
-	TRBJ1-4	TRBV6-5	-	TGTGCCAGCAACAGTGCAACTAATGAAAAACTGTTTTTT	CASNSATNEKLFF
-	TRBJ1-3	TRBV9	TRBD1	TGTGCCAGCAGCGTAGCCCCCTCGACAGGGTTCTCTGGAAACACCATATATTTT	CASSVAPSTGFSGNTIYF
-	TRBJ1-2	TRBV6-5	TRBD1	TGTGCCAGCAGCATGGACAGGAACCACTATGGCTACACCTTC	CASSMDRNHYGYTF
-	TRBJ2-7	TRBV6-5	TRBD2	TGTGCCAGCGAGAAGGTAGCGGGAGTTCGGGAGCAGTACTTC	CASEKVAGVREQYF
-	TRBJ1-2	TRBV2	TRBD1	TGTGCCAGCAGCCCCGACAGGGGCCATGGCTACACCTTC	CASSPDRGHGYTF
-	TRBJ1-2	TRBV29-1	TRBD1	TGCAGCGTCGCGGGACAGATAAACTATGGCTACACCTTC	CSVAGQINYGYTF
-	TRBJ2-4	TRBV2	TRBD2	TGTGCCAGCAGTGAAGATCCCCCTACTAGCGGCTACAAAAACATTCAGTACTTC	CASSEDPPTSGYKNIQYF
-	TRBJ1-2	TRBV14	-	TGTGCCAGCAGCCGGACAGCTAACTATGGCTACACCTTC	CASSRTANYGYTF
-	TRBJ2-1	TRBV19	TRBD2	TGTGCCAGTAGTATCCGGACTAGCGGGAGCAATGAGCAGTTCTTC	CASSIRTSGSNEQFF
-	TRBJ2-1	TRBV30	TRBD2	TGTGCCTGGAGTGTCGGGCTAGCGGGAGGGCCGAGGCAGTTCTTC	CAWSVGLAGGPRQFF
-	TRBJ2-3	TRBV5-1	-	TGCGCCAGCAGCCGTAGCGATATAGCAGGAGATACGCAGTATTTT	CASSRSDIAGDTQYF
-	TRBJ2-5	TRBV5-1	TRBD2	TGCGCCAGCAGCTTCAGGACTAGCATTGAGACCCAGTACTTC	CASSFRTSIETQYF
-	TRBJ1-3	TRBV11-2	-	TGTGCCAGCAGCTTAGATGGGAGCTCTGGAAACACCATATATTTT	CASSLDGSSGNTIYF
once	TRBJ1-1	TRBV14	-	TGTGCCAGCAGCCGTGAGCTGAACACTGAAGCTTTCTTT	CASSRELNTEAFF
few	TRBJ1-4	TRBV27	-	TGTGCCAGCAGCCGAACAGGGACTAATGAAAAACTGTTTTTT	CASSRTGTNEKLFF
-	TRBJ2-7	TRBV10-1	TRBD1	TGCGCCAGCAGTTACAGGGGACACGAGCAGTACTTC	CASSYRGHEQYF
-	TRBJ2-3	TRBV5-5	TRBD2	TGTGCCAGCATACCCCAGGGACTAGCGGGAGACTATACGCAGTATTTT	CASIPQGLAGDYTQYF
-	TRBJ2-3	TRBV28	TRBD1	TGTGCCAGCAGTTGGGGGTACAGGGGCAATAGCACAGATACGCAGTATTTT	CASSWGYRGNSTDTQYF
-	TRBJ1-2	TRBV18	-	TGTGCCAGCTCACCACCCTCGGTTCTCAACTATGGCTACACCTTC	CASSPPSVLNYGYTF
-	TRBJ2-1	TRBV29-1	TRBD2	TGCAGCGGTGAGGGAGCGGGAGCCTCCTACAATGAGCAGTTCTTC	CSGEGAGASYNEQFF
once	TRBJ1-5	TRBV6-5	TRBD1	TGTGCCAGCAGTTACCAATCGCCAGGGGGGAATCAGCCCCAGCATTTT	CASSYQSPGGNQPQHF
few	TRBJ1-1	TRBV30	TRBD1	TGTGCCTGGGCCAAGGGACAGTTAGCCACTGAAGCTTTCTTT	CAWAKGQLATEAFF
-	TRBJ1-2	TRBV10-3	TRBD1	TGTGCCACCCACTCGACAGGGGGAAGATTATATGGCTACACCTTC	CATHSTGGRLYGYTF
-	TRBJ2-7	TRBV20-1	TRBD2	TGCAGTGCTAGTTCCTGGACTAGCGGCTACGAGCAGTACTTC	CSASSWTSGYEQYF
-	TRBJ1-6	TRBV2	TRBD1	TGTGCCAGCAGTGAAGGGGGACAGGGCGTTACTGGGACCCTCCACTTT	CASSEGGQGVTGTLHF
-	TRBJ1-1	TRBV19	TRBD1	TGTGCCAGTAGCAGAAACAGGGGGCTCGGTGAAGCTTTCTTT	CASSRNRGLGEAFF
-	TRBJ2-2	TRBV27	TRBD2	TGTGCCAGCAGTCATGGCCGACTAGCGGGAGGGCCCACCGGGGAGCTGTTTTTT	CASSHGRLAGGPTGELFF
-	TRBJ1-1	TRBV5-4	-	TGTGCCAGCAGAGGCTATGCGGGGGGCACTGAAGCTTTCTTT	CASRGYAGGTEAFF
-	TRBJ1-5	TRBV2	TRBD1	TGTGCCAGTCGGGACAGGGTAAACAATCAGCCCCAGCATTTT	CASRDRVNNQPQHF
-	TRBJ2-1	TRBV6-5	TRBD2	TGTGCCAGCAGCTTGACTAGCGGGAGGTTTTCCTATTTCTTC	CASSLTSGRFSYFF
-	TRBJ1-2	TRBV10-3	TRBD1	TGTGCCATCAGACAGGGGGAGAACTATGGCTACACCTTC	CAIRQGENYGYTF
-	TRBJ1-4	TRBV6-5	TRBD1	TGTGCCAGCAGTTACGGGGGGACAGACGAAAAACTGTTTTTT	CASSYGGTDEKLFF